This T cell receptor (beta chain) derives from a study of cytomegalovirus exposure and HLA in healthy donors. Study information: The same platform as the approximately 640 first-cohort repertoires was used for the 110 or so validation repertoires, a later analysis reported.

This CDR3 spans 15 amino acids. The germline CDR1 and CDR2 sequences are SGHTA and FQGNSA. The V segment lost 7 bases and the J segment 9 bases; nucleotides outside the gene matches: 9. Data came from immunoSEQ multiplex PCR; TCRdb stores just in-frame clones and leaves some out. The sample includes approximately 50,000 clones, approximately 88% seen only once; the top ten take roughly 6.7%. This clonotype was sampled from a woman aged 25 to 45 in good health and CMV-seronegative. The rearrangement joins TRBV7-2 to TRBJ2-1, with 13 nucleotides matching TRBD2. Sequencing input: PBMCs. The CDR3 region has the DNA TGTGCCAGCACTAGGACTAGCGGGAGTTCGGGTGAGCAGTTCTTC. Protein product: CASTRTSGSSGEQFF. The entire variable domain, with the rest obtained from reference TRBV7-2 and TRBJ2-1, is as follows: GAGVSQSPSNKVTEKGKDVELRCDPISGHTALYWYRQSLGQGLEFLIYFQGNSAPDKSGLPSDRFSAERTGGSVSTLTIQRTQQEDSAVYLCASTRTSGSSGEQFFGPGTRLTVL.